This T cell receptor (beta chain) was identified during a study of radiation and T cells in renal cell carcinoma. Background on the study: Nephrectomy followed 15 Gy stereotactic body radiation by 4 weeks. The study, taken as a whole, reports: From baseline, blood top tumor clonotypes peaked at 2 weeks post-radiation.

About this clone itself: The antigen is undetermined.

Method: immunoSEQ multiplex PCR; TCRdb's copy keeps in-frame clones and lacks some. The table lists more than 140,000 clones, 75% to 90% of them singletons. The CDR3 covers 14 residues. V dropped 4 bases and J dropped 4 bases, with 12 bases sitting between them. Germline V gene data show CDR1 as SGHRS and CDR2 as YFSETQ. Time point noted: baseline pretreatment blood. Treatment denoted: 15 Gy SBRT to primary tumor, nephrectomy 4 weeks later. Blood was sampled at baseline, 2 weeks and 4 weeks after SBRT. The chain has TRBV5-1 and TRBJ1-3; unclear D gene. This sample comprised blood, obtained from a patient whose treatment included radiotherapy and nephrectomy. This receptor was identified in a woman aged 45-60 years with renal cell carcinoma. CDR3 nucleotides: TGCGCCAGCAGCCAGATCGGTTTGGGAAACACCATATATTTT. As protein: CASSQIGLGNTIYF.